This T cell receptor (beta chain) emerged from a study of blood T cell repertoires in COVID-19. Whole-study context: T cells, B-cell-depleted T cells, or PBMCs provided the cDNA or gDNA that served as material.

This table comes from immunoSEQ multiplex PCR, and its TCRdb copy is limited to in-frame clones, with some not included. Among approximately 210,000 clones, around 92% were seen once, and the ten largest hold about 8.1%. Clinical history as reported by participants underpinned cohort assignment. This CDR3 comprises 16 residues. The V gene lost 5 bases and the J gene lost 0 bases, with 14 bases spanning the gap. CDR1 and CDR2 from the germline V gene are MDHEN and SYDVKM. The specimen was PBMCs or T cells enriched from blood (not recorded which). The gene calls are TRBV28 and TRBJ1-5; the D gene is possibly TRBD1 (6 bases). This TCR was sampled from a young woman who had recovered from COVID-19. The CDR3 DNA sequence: TGTGCCAGCAGTCCTTCGACAGGTCATAGCAATCAGCCCCAGCATTTT. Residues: CASSPSTGHSNQPQHF.